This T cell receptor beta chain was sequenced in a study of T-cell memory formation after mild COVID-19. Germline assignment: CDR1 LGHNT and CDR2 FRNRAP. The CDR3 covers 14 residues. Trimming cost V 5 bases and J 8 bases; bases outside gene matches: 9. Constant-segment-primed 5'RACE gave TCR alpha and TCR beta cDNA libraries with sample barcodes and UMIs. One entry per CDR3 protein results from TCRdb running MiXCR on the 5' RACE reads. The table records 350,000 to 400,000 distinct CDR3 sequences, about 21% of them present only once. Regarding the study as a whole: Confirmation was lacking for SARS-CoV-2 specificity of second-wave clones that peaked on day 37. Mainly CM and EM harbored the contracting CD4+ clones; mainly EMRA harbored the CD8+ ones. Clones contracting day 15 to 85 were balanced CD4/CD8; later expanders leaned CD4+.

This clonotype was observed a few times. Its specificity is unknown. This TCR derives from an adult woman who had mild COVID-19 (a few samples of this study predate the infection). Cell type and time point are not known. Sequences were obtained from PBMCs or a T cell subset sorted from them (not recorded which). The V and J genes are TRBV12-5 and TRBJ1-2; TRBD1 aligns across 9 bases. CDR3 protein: CASGHRAGQGGYTF. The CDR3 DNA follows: TGTGCTAGTGGTCATCGTGCGGGACAGGGCGGCTACACCTTC.